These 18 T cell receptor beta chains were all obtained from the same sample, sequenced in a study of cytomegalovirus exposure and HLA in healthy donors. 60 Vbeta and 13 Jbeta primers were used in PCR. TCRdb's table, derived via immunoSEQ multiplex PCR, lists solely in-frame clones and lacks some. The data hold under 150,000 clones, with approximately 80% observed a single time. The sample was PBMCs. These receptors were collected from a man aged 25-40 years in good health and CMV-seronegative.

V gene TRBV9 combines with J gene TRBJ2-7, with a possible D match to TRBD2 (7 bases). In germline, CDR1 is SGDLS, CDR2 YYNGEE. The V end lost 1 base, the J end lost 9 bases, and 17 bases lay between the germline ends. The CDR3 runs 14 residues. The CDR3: CASSVQVGGAPQYF. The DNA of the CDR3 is TGTGCCAGCAGCGTACAGGTGGGGGGGGCGCCGCAGTACTTC.

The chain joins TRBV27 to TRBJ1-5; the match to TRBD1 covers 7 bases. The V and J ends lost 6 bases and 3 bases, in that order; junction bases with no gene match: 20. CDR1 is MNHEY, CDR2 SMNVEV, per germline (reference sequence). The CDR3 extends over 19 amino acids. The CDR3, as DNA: TGTGCCAGCAGGCCGCCCCCCCCCTCAACAGGGGTCCACAATCAGCCCCAGCATTTT. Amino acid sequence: CASRPPPPSTGVHNQPQHF.

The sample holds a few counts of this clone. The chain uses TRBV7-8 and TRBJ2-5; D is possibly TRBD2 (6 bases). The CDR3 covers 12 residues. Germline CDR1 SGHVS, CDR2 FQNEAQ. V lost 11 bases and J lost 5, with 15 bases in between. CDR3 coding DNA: TGTGCCTGGGCGGGACCTACCGAGACCCAGTACTTC. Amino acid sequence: CAWAGPTETQYF.

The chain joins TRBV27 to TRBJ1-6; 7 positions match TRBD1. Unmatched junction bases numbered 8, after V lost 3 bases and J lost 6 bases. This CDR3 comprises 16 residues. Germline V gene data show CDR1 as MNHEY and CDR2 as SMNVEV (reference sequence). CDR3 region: CASSLRAGTVNSPLHF. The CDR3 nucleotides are TGTGCCAGCAGTTTGAGAGCCGGGACAGTTAATTCACCCCTCCACTTT.

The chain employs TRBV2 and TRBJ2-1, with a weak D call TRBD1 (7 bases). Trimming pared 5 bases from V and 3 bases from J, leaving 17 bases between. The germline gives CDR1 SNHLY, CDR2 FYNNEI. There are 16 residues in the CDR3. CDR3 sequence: CASSPSGGRVYNEQFF. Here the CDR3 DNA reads TGTGCCAGCAGTCCCTCAGGGGGGCGAGTCTACAATGAGCAGTTCTTC.

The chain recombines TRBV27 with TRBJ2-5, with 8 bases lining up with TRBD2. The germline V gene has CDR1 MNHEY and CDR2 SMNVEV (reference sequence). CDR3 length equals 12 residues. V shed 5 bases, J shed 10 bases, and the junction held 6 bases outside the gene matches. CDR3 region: CASSRGGQDQYF. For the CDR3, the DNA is TGTGCCAGCAGTCGGGGGGGGCAGGACCAGTACTTC.

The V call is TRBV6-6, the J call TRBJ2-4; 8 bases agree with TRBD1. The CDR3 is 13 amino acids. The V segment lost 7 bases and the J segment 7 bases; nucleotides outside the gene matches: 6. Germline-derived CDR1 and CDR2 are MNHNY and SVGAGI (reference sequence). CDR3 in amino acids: CASTRQGMNIQYF. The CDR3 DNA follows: TGTGCCAGCACCCGACAGGGGATGAACATTCAGTACTTC.

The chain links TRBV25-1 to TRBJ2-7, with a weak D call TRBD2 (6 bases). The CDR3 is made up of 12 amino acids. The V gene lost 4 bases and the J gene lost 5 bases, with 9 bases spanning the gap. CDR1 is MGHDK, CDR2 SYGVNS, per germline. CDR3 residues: CASSGPSDEQYF. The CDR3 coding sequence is TGTGCCAGCAGTGGACCTAGCGACGAGCAGTACTTC.

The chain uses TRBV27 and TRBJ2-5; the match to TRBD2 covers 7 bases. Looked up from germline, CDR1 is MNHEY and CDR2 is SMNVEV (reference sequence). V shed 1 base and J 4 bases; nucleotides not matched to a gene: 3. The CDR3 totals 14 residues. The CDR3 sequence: CASSLYGEGETQYF. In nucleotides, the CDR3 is TGTGCCAGCAGTTTATACGGGGAGGGAGAGACCCAGTACTTC.

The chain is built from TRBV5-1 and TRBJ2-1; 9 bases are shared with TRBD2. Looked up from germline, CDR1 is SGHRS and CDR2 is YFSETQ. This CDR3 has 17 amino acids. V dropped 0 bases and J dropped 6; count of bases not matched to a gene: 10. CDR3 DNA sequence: TGCGCCAGCAGCTTGGCCGTTGCGGGGGGGACCCCCAATGAGCAGTTCTTC. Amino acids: CASSLAVAGGTPNEQFF.

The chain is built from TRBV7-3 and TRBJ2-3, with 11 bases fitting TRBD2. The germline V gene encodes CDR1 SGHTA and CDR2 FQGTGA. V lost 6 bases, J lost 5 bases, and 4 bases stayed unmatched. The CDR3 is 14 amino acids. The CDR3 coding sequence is TGTGCCAGCAGACTAGCGGGGGAGGGAGATACGCAGTATTTT. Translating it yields CASRLAGEGDTQYF.

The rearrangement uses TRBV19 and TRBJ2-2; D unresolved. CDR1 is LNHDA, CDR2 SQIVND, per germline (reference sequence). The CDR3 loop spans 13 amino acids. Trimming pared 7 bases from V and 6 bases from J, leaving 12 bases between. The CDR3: CASTPVGPGELFF. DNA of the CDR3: TGTGCCAGTACCCCCGTTGGCCCCGGGGAGCTGTTTTTT.

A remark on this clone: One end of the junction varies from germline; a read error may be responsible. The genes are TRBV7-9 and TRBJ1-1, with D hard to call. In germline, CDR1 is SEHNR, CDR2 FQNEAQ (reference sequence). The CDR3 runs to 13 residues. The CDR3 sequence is CSSSSAANTEAFF. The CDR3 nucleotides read TGTTCCAGCAGTTCGGCGGCAAACACTGAAGCTTTCTTT. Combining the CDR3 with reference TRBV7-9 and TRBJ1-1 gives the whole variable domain DTGVSQNPRHKITKRGQNVTFRCDPISEHNRLYWYRQTLGQGPEFLTYFQNEAQLEKSRLLSDRFSAERPKGSFSTLEIQRTEQGDSAMYLCSSSSAANTEAFFGQGTRLTVV.

CDR3 nucleotides: TGTGCCAGCAGTTACGCGAACAGTGGCAATCAGCCCCAGCATTTT. The encoded protein is CASSYANSGNQPQHF. This chain uses TRBV6-5 with TRBJ1-5, with unresolved D. The length of the CDR3 is 15 residues. V was clipped by 2 bases and J by 2 bases, with 10 bases between them. CDR1 and CDR2 from the germline V gene are MNHEY and SVGAGI.

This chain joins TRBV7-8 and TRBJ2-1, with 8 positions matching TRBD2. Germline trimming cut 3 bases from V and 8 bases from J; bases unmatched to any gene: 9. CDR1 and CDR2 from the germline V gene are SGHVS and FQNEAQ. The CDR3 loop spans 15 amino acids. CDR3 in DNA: TGTGCCAGCAGCTTCCACGGGAGGGCCAAGTATGAGCAGTTCTTC. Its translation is CASSFHGRAKYEQFF.

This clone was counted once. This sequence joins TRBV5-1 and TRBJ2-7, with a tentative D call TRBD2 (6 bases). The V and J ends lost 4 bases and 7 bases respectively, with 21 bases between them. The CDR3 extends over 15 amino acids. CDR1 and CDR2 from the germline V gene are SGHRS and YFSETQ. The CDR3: CASSPTVEGSGEQYF. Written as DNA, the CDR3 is TGCGCCAGCAGCCCAACCGTTGAGGGCAGCGGGGAGCAGTACTTC.

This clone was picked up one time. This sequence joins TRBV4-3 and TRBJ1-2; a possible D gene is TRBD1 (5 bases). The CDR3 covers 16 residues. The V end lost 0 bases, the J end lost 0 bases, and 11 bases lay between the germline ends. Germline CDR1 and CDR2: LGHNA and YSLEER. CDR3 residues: CASSQDGAGPNYGYTF. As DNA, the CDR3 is TGCGCCAGCAGCCAAGATGGGGCAGGACCTAACTATGGCTACACCTTC.

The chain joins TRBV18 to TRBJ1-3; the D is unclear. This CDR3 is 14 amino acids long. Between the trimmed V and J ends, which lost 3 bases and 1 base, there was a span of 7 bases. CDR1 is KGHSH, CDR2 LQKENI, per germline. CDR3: CASSPSTSGNTIYF. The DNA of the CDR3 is TGTGCCAGCTCACCGTCGACATCTGGAAACACCATATATTTT.